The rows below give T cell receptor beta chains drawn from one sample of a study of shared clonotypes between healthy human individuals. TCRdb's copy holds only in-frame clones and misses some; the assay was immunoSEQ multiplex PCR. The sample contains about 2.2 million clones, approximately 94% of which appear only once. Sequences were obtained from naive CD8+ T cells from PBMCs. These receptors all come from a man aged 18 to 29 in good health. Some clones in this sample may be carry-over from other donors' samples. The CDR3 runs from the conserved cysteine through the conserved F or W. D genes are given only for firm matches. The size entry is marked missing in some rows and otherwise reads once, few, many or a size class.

CDR3nt: TGTGCCAGCAGTTTTAGGGGGTCTGGAAACACCATATATTTT
CDR3aa: CASSFRGSGNTIYF
abundance: few
v_gene: TRBV27
j_gene: TRBJ1-3
d_gene: NA

CDR3nt: TGTGCCAGCGCCTCGTACCAAGAGACCCAGTACTTC
CDR3aa: CASASYQETQYF
abundance: NA
v_gene: TRBV7-9
j_gene: TRBJ2-5
d_gene: NA

CDR3nt: TGTGCCAGCAGCCAATTCCGGGGGGGGGCTGAAGCTTTCTTT
CDR3aa: CASSQFRGGAEAFF
abundance: NA
v_gene: TRBV16
j_gene: TRBJ1-1
d_gene: NA

CDR3nt: TGCAGCGTTGGAGGGGGGACAGGTTCCTACGAGCAGTACTTC
CDR3aa: CSVGGGTGSYEQYF
abundance: NA
v_gene: TRBV29-1
j_gene: TRBJ2-7
d_gene: TRBD1

CDR3nt: TGCGCCAGCAGCCAAGCGAGCGGCAGGGGGCTCGACGAGCAGTACTTC
CDR3aa: CASSQASGRGLDEQYF
abundance: NA
v_gene: TRBV4-1
j_gene: TRBJ2-7
d_gene: TRBD1

CDR3nt: TGCAGCGGGATCACTCGGTACAATGAGCAGTTCTTC
CDR3aa: CSGITRYNEQFF
abundance: NA
v_gene: TRBV29-1
j_gene: TRBJ2-1
d_gene: NA

CDR3nt: TGTGCTAGTGGTCCCCCTCGGAGTGCGGGGGCAGGCGACTACGAGCAGTACTTC
CDR3aa: CASGPPRSAGAGDYEQYF
abundance: NA
v_gene: TRBV12-5
j_gene: TRBJ2-7
d_gene: NA

CDR3nt: TGTGCCAGCAGTTTTTGGTCCTTCTCTGGAAACACCATATATTTT
CDR3aa: CASSFWSFSGNTIYF
abundance: once
v_gene: TRBV28
j_gene: TRBJ1-3
d_gene: NA

CDR3nt: TGTGCCAGCAGCGCGTCCCGGGGACCGATCTACGAGCAGTACTTC
CDR3aa: CASSASRGPIYEQYF
abundance: once
v_gene: TRBV7-9
j_gene: TRBJ2-7
d_gene: NA

CDR3nt: TGTGCCAGCAGTATAGGACAGGACAATCAGCCCCAGCATTTT
CDR3aa: CASSIGQDNQPQHF
abundance: few
v_gene: TRBV28
j_gene: TRBJ1-5
d_gene: TRBD1

CDR3nt: TGTGCCAGCAGCCCGGGAAGTATTACGCAGTATTTT
CDR3aa: CASSPGSITQYF
abundance: NA
v_gene: TRBV7-9
j_gene: TRBJ2-3
d_gene: NA

CDR3nt: TGTGCCAGCAGCCACAAGCCCCCCGGGTACGAGCAGTACTTC
CDR3aa: CASSHKPPGYEQYF
abundance: NA
v_gene: TRBV6-5
j_gene: TRBJ2-7
d_gene: NA

CDR3nt: TGTGCCAGCAGTTTCCGGGACAGGGCGGCCACTGAAGCTTTCTTT
CDR3aa: CASSFRDRAATEAFF
abundance: NA
v_gene: TRBV27
j_gene: TRBJ1-1
d_gene: TRBD1

CDR3nt: TGTGCCAGCAGTTACTCCGGGACTAGCGGCTACGAGCAGTACTTC
CDR3aa: CASSYSGTSGYEQYF
abundance: NA
v_gene: TRBV6-5
j_gene: TRBJ2-7
d_gene: TRBD2

CDR3nt: TGTGCCAGCTCACCCAAACGAGGAGTTGAAGGGCAGTACTTC
CDR3aa: CASSPKRGVEGQYF
abundance: NA
v_gene: TRBV18
j_gene: TRBJ2-7
d_gene: NA

CDR3nt: TGTGCTAGTGGTAACGGCCCTTTGACGGTCCGGAATGAGCAGTTCTTC
CDR3aa: CASGNGPLTVRNEQFF
abundance: NA
v_gene: TRBV12-5
j_gene: TRBJ2-1
d_gene: NA

CDR3nt: TGTGCCAGCAGCGTAGGTCTTGTAACGGGCCTCCACGAGCAGTACTTC
CDR3aa: CASSVGLVTGLHEQYF
abundance: NA
v_gene: TRBV9
j_gene: TRBJ2-7
d_gene: NA

CDR3nt: TGTGCCAGCAGTTTATCGCAGACAGGTCAAGAGACCCAGTACTTC
CDR3aa: CASSLSQTGQETQYF
abundance: NA
v_gene: TRBV27
j_gene: TRBJ2-5
d_gene: NA

CDR3nt: TGCAGCGTCAGAACCACCGTCTACATCCCAGAGACCCAGTACTTC
CDR3aa: CSVRTTVYIPETQYF
abundance: NA
v_gene: TRBV29-1
j_gene: TRBJ2-5
d_gene: NA

CDR3nt: TGTGCCAGTAACTATGGACCAGCGGGAATGAATGAGCAGTTCTTC
CDR3aa: CASNYGPAGMNEQFF
abundance: NA
v_gene: TRBV19
j_gene: TRBJ2-1
d_gene: TRBD2

CDR3nt: TGTGCCAGCAGCGGGACTATCTTGGCCGGGGCCAACGTCCTGACTTTC
CDR3aa: CASSGTILAGANVLTF
abundance: NA
v_gene: TRBV9
j_gene: TRBJ2-6
d_gene: NA

CDR3nt: TGTGCCAGCTCACCGCAGGGGGCCGGCTATGGCTACACCTTC
CDR3aa: CASSPQGAGYGYTF
abundance: NA
v_gene: TRBV18
j_gene: TRBJ1-2
d_gene: TRBD1

CDR3nt: TGTGCCAGCAGCTTAGCTCCTAGCACAGATACGCAGTATTTT
CDR3aa: CASSLAPSTDTQYF
abundance: NA
v_gene: TRBV27
j_gene: TRBJ2-3
d_gene: NA

CDR3nt: TGTGCCAGCAGTGCGGGACAGGGTTACGAGCAGTACTTC
CDR3aa: CASSAGQGYEQYF
abundance: NA
v_gene: TRBV27
j_gene: TRBJ2-7
d_gene: TRBD1

CDR3nt: TGTGCCAGCAGCTTGGGCACTACTAACTATGGCTACACCTTC
CDR3aa: CASSLGTTNYGYTF
abundance: NA
v_gene: TRBV9
j_gene: TRBJ1-2
d_gene: NA

CDR3nt: TGTGCCAGTAAAATAGAAGCGGGAGTAGGTGAGCAGTTCTTC
CDR3aa: CASKIEAGVGEQFF
abundance: NA
v_gene: TRBV19
j_gene: TRBJ2-1
d_gene: TRBD2

CDR3nt: TGTGCCAGCAGAACAGGAACTGAAGCTTTCTTT
CDR3aa: CASRTGTEAFF
abundance: NA
v_gene: TRBV6-5
j_gene: TRBJ1-1
d_gene: NA

CDR3nt: TGTGCCAGCAGTTCTCGGTTCCGGGACGGCCAACTCACTGAAGCTTTCTTT
CDR3aa: CASSSRFRDGQLTEAFF
abundance: NA
v_gene: TRBV27
j_gene: TRBJ1-1
d_gene: NA

CDR3nt: TGTGCCAGCAGTGAAATCAACGGGGAGCTGTTTTTT
CDR3aa: CASSEINGELFF
abundance: NA
v_gene: TRBV25-1
j_gene: TRBJ2-2
d_gene: NA

CDR3nt: TGTGCCATCAGTGAGTCTAGTCCCAGAAATGAAGCTTTCTTT
CDR3aa: CAISESSPRNEAFF
abundance: NA
v_gene: TRBV10-3
j_gene: TRBJ1-1
d_gene: NA

CDR3nt: TGTGCCAGCAGCGAAGGGGGGACAAGCTCCTACGAGCAGTACTTC
CDR3aa: CASSEGGTSSYEQYF
abundance: NA
v_gene: TRBV2
j_gene: TRBJ2-7
d_gene: NA

CDR3nt: TGTGCCAGCAGTCTAACGGGGCACGAGCAGTACTTC
CDR3aa: CASSLTGHEQYF
abundance: NA
v_gene: TRBV27
j_gene: TRBJ2-7
d_gene: NA

CDR3nt: TGCGCCAGCAGCATACAGGGGCCGGGCACCGGGGAGCTGTTTTTT
CDR3aa: CASSIQGPGTGELFF
abundance: NA
v_gene: TRBV10-2
j_gene: TRBJ2-2
d_gene: TRBD1

CDR3nt: TGTGCCACCAGCAGAACTCTGACCCAAACCTACAATGAGCAGTTCTTC
CDR3aa: CATSRTLTQTYNEQFF
abundance: NA
v_gene: TRBV15
j_gene: TRBJ2-1
d_gene: NA